These T cell receptor beta chains were read from a single sample in a study of beta chain features in type 1 diabetes. Clones were sequenced by immunoSEQ multiplex PCR, and TCRdb holds only the in-frame ones, with some missing. The data contain hundreds of thousands of clones, 15% to 19% of them singletons. The sequenced sample consisted of naive CD4+ T cells from blood. These receptors all stem from a man between 18 and 29 years old in good health. Both conserved end residues are part of each CDR3. The D gene is left open where the match is weak. Part of the rows lack a size; the others show once, few, many or a class for expanded clones.

clone_size	v_call	d_call	cdr3_length	j_call	cdr3_nt	cdr3_aa
.	TRBV28	TRBD1	13	TRBJ1-2	TGTGCCAGCAGCCCGCCCGGACAGGGCGGCTACACCTTC	CASSPPGQGGYTF
.	TRBV28	.	14	TRBJ1-4	TGTGCCAGCAGTACCGCGTCCAAAGGTGAAAAACTGTTTTTT	CASSTASKGEKLFF
.	TRBV21-1	.	14	TRBJ2-7	TGTGCCAGCAGCAAACAGGGGATTCTCTACGAGCAGTACTTC	CASSKQGILYEQYF
few	TRBV10-3	TRBD2	18	TRBJ2-1	TGTGCCACCCAATTTGGGACTAGCGGGGGAAGTGTTAGGAATGAGCAGTTCTTC	CATQFGTSGGSVRNEQFF
few	TRBV5-4	.	13	TRBJ2-1	TGTGCCAGCAGCTTGATCGGGACCAATGAGCAGTTCTTC	CASSLIGTNEQFF
few	TRBV14	.	15	TRBJ1-6	TGTGCCAGCAGCCCCCGCGGGGCAGTAGGGTCACCCCTCCACTTT	CASSPRGAVGSPLHF
few	TRBV7-2	TRBD2	15	TRBJ2-5	TGTGCCAGCAGCTTAGTGCGGGGGGGCCGGGAGACCCAGTACTTC	CASSLVRGGRETQYF
.	TRBV19	.	16	TRBJ1-1	TGTGCCAGTAGTATAGAGGGGCGGTCCCCTGGGACTGAAGCTTTCTTT	CASSIEGRSPGTEAFF
few	TRBV7-2	.	14	TRBJ1-1	TGTGCCAGCAGCTTAGGCCCAGTGAACACTGAAGCTTTCTTT	CASSLGPVNTEAFF
.	TRBV4-2	TRBD1	15	TRBJ1-4	TGTGCCAGCAGCCAAGATAAGGGGACAGGGCTGAAACTGTTTTTT	CASSQDKGTGLKLFF
few	TRBV7-8	.	15	TRBJ1-1	TGTGCCAGCAGCGCCCGCCTCCCGCGGAACACTGAAGCTTTCTTT	CASSARLPRNTEAFF
.	TRBV7-8	.	14	TRBJ2-5	TGTGCCAGCAGCTTAACTCGTCTGGGGGAGACCCAGTACTTC	CASSLTRLGETQYF
.	TRBV29-1	.	15	TRBJ1-1	TGCAGCGTCGCTCTCCTAGGGGGTGGGAACACTGAAGCTTTCTTT	CSVALLGGGNTEAFF
.	TRBV4-3	TRBD1	15	TRBJ2-1	TGCGCCAGCAGTTTCACCGGGACAGGGACCAATGAGCAGTTCTTC	CASSFTGTGTNEQFF
few	TRBV10-3	TRBD1	14	TRBJ1-1	TGTGCCATCAGTAAACAGGGGGCGAACACTGAAGCTTTCTTT	CAISKQGANTEAFF
.	TRBV25-1	.	13	TRBJ1-1	TGTGCCAGCATCTCGAAGGGGGGGACTGAAGCTTTCTTT	CASISKGGTEAFF
few	TRBV6-6	TRBD2	13	TRBJ2-7	TGTGCCAGCACTCCGGGACTAGGGTACGAGCAGTACTTC	CASTPGLGYEQYF
.	TRBV5-8	TRBD1	19	TRBJ2-6	TGTGCCAGCAGCCAGTTGGGGACAGGGAGAATCTCTGGGGCCAACGTCCTGACTTTC	CASSQLGTGRISGANVLTF
few	TRBV18	.	13	TRBJ2-5	TGTGCCAGCTCACCGCGACAACAAGAGACCCAGTACTTC	CASSPRQQETQYF
few	TRBV10-3	TRBD2	16	TRBJ2-3	TGTGCCATCAGTCAAACTAGCGGGGGGATTCCGGATACGCAGTATTTT	CAISQTSGGIPDTQYF
few	TRBV20-1	TRBD1	11	TRBJ1-2	TGCAGTGCTACCTTGGACAGGGGCTACACCTTC	CSATLDRGYTF
.	TRBV7-8	.	15	TRBJ2-5	TGTGCCAGCAGCTTACTCACATGGGGGCAAGAGACCCAGTACTTC	CASSLLTWGQETQYF
.	TRBV4-3	.	17	TRBJ2-1	TGCGCCAGCAGCCAAGAGCGAGGGGCCGGCTCCTACAATGAGCAGTTCTTC	CASSQERGAGSYNEQFF
few	TRBV9	TRBD1	15	TRBJ1-4	TGTGCCAGCAGCGCATGGACAGGGCAAAATGAAAAACTGTTTTTT	CASSAWTGQNEKLFF
few	TRBV5-1	TRBD1	15	TRBJ1-2	TGCGCCAGCAGCTTGGGCCCCGGGACAGTCTATGGCTACACCTTC	CASSLGPGTVYGYTF
few	TRBV6-6	.	16	TRBJ1-6	TGTGCCAGCAGTTACTCCCGGCCAGGGATGAATTCACCCCTCCACTTT	CASSYSRPGMNSPLHF
few	TRBV7-9	TRBD1	15	TRBJ1-1	TGTGCCAGCAGAGCTCTCCGGGACAGGGACACTGAAGCTTTCTTT	CASRALRDRDTEAFF
.	TRBV27	.	16	TRBJ2-6	TGTGCCAGCATAGCCCGGCTTGGGTCTGGGGCCAACGTCCTGACTTTC	CASIARLGSGANVLTF
.	TRBV5-1	TRBD2	16	TRBJ2-4	TGCGCCAGCAGACCTCTAGCGGCCCTAGCCAAAAACATTCAGTACTTC	CASRPLAALAKNIQYF
.	TRBV7-2	.	13	TRBJ2-7	TGTGCCAGCAACTTTCAGGGGTCCCACGAGCAGTACTTC	CASNFQGSHEQYF
few	TRBV6-4	.	12	TRBJ2-1	TGTGCCAGCATACTCGAATACAATGAGCAGTTCTTC	CASILEYNEQFF
.	TRBV5-1	.	17	TRBJ2-1	TGCGCCAGCAGCTTACAGAAACAGGGTGGCTCCTACAATGAGCAGTTCTTC	CASSLQKQGGSYNEQFF
.	TRBV5-4	TRBD2	15	TRBJ2-7	TGTGCCAGCAGCTTGTCTAGCGGGGGGGCCCACGAGCAGTACTTC	CASSLSSGGAHEQYF
few	TRBV9	.	14	TRBJ1-1	TGTGCCAGCAGCGTAGTCCCACTGAACACTGAAGCTTTCTTT	CASSVVPLNTEAFF
.	TRBV7-2	.	18	TRBJ2-3	TGTGCCAGCAGCTCCTCGTCCGGGGCTAACCGCGCCACGGATACGCAGTATTTT	CASSSSSGANRATDTQYF
.	TRBV2	.	11	TRBJ1-2	TGTGCCAGCAGTGTAGTCTATGGCTACACCTTC	CASSVVYGYTF
few	TRBV9	TRBD1	14	TRBJ2-3	TGTGCCAGCAGCGGAAGGGACAGGACAGATACGCAGTATTTT	CASSGRDRTDTQYF
.	TRBV7-2	TRBD2	15	TRBJ2-7	TGTGCCAGCAGCTGGCCTAGCGGGAGTGTATACGAGCAGTACTTC	CASSWPSGSVYEQYF
.	TRBV9	TRBD1	17	TRBJ2-7	TGTGCCAGCAGCGCCAGCCCCAAAGACAGGGGAGGCTACGAGCAGTACTTC	CASSASPKDRGGYEQYF